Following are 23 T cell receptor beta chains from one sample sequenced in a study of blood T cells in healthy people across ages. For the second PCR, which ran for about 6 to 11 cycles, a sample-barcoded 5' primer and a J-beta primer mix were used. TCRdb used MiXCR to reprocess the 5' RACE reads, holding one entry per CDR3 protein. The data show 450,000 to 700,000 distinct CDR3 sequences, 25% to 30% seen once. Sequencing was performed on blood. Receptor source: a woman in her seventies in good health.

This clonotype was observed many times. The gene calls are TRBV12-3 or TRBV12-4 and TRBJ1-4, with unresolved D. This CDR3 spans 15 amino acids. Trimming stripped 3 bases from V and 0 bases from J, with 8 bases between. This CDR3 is CASSFRSATNEKLFF. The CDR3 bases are TGTGCCAGCAGTTTCAGGTCTGCAACTAATGAAAAACTGTTTTTT.

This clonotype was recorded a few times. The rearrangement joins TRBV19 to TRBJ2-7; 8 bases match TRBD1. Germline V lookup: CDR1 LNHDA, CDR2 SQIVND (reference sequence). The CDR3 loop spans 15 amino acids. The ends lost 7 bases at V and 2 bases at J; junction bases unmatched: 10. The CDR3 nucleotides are TGTGCCAGTAAACTTAGGACAGGGCCTACCTACGAGCAGTACTTC. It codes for CASKLRTGPTYEQYF. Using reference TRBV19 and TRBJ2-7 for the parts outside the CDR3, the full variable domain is DGGITQSPKYLFRKEGQNVTLSCEQNLNHDAMYWYRQDPGQGLRLIYYSQIVNDFQKGDIAEGYSVSREKKESFPLTVTSAQKNPTAFYLCASKLRTGPTYEQYFGPGTRLTVT.

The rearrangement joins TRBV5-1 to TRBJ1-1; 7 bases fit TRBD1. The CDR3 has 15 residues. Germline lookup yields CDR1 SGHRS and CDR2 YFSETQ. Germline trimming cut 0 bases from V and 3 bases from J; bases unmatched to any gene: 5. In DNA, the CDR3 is TGCGCCAGCAGCTTGGCCCAGGGGGGATACACTGAAGCTTTCTTT. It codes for CASSLAQGGYTEAFF.

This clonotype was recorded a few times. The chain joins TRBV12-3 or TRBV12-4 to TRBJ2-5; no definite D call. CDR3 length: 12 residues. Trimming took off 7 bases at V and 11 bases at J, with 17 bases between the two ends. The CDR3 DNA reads TGTGCCAGCAAGCCCCGGCTGGGTGAGCAGTACTTC. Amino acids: CASKPRLGEQYF.

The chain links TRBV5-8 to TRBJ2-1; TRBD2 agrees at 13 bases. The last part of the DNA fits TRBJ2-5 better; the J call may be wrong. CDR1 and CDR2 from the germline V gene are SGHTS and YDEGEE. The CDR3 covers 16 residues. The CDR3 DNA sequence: TGTGCCAGCAGCTTGTTTGGGACTAGCGGGGTTCAGGCCCAGTACTTC. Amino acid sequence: CASSLFGTSGVQAQYF.

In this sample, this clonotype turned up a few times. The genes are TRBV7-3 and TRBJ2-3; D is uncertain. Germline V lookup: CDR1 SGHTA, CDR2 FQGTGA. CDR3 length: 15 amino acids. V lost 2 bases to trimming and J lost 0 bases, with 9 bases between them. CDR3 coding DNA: TGTGCCAGCAGCTTAGGTGGGGTGAGCACAGATACGCAGTATTTT. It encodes CASSLGGVSTDTQYF.

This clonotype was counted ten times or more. The CDR3 sequence: CASSVWDGSGNTIYF. CDR3 DNA: TGTGCCAGCAGCGTCTGGGACGGCTCTGGAAACACCATATATTTT. This chain uses TRBV9 with TRBJ1-3, with D perhaps TRBD1 (5 bases). The CDR3 is 15 residues long. CDR1 SGDLS and CDR2 YYNGEE come from the germline V gene. Trimming took 2 bases from V and 0 from J, leaving 9 bases between them.

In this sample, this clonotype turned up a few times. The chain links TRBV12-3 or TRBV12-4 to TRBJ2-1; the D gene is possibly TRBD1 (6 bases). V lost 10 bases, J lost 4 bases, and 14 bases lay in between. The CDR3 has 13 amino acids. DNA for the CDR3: TGTGCCACTACAGGGCCCTTGTACAATGAGCAGTTCTTC. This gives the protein CATTGPLYNEQFF.

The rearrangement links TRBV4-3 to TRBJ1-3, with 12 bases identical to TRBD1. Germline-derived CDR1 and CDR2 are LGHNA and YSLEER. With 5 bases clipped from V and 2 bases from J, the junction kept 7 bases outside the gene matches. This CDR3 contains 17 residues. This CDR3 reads CASSIGTGGITGNTIYF. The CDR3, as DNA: TGCGCCAGCAGCATCGGGACAGGGGGCATAACTGGAAACACCATATATTTT.

CDR3 protein: CASSGAPQEKLFF. The CDR3 coding sequence is TGCGCCAGCAGCGGGGCCCCCCAGGAAAAACTGTTTTTT. V and J are TRBV5-1 and TRBJ1-4; D possibly corresponds to TRBD1 (5 bases). Trimming took off 4 bases at V and 8 bases at J, with 12 bases between the two ends. CDR3 length equals 13 residues. Per the germline V gene, CDR1 is SGHRS and CDR2 is YFSETQ.

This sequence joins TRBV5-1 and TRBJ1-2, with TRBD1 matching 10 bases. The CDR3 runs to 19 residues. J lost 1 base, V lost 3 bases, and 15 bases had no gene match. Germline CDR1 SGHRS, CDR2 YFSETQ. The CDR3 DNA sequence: TGCGCCAGCAGCTCTGTACCGGGACAGGGGAAGTCTAATAACTATGGCTACACCTTC. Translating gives CASSSVPGQGKSNNYGYTF. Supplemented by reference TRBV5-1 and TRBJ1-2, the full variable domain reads KAGVTQTPRYLIKTRGQQVTLSCSPISGHRSVSWYQQTPGQGLQFLFEYFSETQRNKGNFPGRFSGRQFSNSRSEMNVSTLELGDSALYLCASSSVPGQGKSNNYGYTFGSGTRLTVV.

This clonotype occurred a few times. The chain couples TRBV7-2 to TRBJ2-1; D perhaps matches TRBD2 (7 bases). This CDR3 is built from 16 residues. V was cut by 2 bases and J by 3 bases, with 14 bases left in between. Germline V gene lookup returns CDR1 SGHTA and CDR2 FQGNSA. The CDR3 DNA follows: TGTGCCAGCAGCTTATTTGTAGGGGGGGTCTACAATGAGCAGTTCTTC. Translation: CASSLFVGGVYNEQFF.

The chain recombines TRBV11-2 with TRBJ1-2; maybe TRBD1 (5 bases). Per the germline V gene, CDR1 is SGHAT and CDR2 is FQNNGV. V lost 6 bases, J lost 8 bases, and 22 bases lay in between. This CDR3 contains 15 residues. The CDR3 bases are TGTGCCAGCAGAGAGGGACGATCCCGCCTTCGGGGCTACACCTTC. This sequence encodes CASREGRSRLRGYTF.

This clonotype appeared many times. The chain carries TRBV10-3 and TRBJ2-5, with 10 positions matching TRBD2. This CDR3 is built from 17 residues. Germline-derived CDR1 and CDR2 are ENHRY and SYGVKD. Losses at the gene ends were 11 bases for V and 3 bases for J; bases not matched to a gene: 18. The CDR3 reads CASSVGTSATHEETQYF. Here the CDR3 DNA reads TGTGCCTCCTCAGTAGGGACTAGCGCGACGCACGAAGAGACCCAGTACTTC.

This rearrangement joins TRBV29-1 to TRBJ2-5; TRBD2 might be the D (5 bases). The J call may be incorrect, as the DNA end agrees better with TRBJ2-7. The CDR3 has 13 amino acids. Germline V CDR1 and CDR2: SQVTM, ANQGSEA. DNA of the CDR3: TGCAGCGTTGAGGACTTGTTCTCCTACGAGCAGTACTTC. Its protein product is CSVEDLFSYEQYF.

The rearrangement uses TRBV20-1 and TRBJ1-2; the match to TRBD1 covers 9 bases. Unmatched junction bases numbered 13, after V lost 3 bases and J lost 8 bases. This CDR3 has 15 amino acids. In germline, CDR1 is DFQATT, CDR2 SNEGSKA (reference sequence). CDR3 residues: CSASKAEPTGGGYTF. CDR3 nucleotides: TGCAGTGCTAGTAAGGCTGAACCGACAGGGGGAGGCTACACCTTC.

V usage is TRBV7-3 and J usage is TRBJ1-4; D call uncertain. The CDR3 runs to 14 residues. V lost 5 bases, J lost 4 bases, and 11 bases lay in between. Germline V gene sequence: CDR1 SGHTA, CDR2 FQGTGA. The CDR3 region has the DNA TGTGCCAGCAGCCCGGACGGTAATAATGAAAAACTGTTTTTT. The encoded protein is CASSPDGNNEKLFF.

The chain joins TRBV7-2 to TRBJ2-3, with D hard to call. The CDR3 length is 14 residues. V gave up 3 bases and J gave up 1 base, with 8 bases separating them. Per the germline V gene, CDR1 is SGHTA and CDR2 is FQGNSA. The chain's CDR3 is CASSFPGRTDTQYF. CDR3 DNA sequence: TGTGCCAGCAGCTTCCCCGGGCGCACAGATACGCAGTATTTT.

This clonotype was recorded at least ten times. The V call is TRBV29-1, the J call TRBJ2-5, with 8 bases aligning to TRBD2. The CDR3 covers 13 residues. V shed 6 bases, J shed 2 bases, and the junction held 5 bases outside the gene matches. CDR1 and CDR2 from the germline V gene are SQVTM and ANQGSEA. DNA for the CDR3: TGCAGCGTGGCCCCGGGGGGGCAAGAGACCCAGTACTTC. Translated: CSVAPGGQETQYF.

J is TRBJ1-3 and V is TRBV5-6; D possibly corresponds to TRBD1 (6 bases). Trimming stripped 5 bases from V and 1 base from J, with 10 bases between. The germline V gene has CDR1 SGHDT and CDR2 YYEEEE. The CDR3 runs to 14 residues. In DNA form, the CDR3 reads TGTGCCAGCAGTCACAGGGTTTCTGGAAACACCATATATTTT. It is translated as CASSHRVSGNTIYF.

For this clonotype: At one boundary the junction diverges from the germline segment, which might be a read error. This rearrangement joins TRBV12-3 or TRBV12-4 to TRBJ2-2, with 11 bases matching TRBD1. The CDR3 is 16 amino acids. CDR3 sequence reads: CASSSGQGGGTGGLFF. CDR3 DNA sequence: TGTGCCAGCAGTTCGGGACAGGGGGGCGGTACCGGGGGGCTGTTTTTT.

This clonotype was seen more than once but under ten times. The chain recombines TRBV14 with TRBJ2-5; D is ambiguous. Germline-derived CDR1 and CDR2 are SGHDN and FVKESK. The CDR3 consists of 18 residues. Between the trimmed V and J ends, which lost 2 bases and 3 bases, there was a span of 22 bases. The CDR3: CASSQSPILRKEKETQYF. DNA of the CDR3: TGTGCCAGCAGCCAATCTCCGATCCTTCGGAAGGAGAAAGAGACCCAGTACTTC. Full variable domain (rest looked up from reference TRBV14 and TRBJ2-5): EAGVTQFPSHSVIEKGQTVTLRCDPISGHDNLYWYRRVMGKEIKFLLHFVKESKQDESGMPNNRFLAERTGGTYSTLKVQPAELEDSGVYFCASSQSPILRKEKETQYFGPGTRLLVL.

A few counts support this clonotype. CDR3 sequence: CASTGTSGETQYF. As DNA, the CDR3 is TGTGCCAGCACTGGGACTAGCGGGGAGACCCAGTACTTC. This chain joins TRBV2 and TRBJ2-5; 12 bases align to TRBD2. V trimming: 7 bases; J trimming: 5 bases; junction bases outside the gene matches: 2. This CDR3 is 13 amino acids long. The germline gives CDR1 SNHLY, CDR2 FYNNEI.